A selection of T cell receptor beta chains follows, all from one sample in a study of beta chain features in type 1 diabetes. The assay was immunoSEQ multiplex PCR, and TCRdb's table has in-frame clones only and misses some. The sample records hundreds of thousands of clones, roughly a tenth being singletons. The source material was naive CD4+ T cells from blood. The source is a man younger than 45 with type 1 diabetes. Each CDR3 is given with its conserved first and last residue. D genes are given only for firm matches. The listing skips clone size in some rows; elsewhere it reads once, few, many or a size class.

-	-	TRBV15	TRBJ2-7	CATSRDLAGQGYEQYF	TGTGCCACCAGCAGAGATTTGGCAGGTCAGGGCTACGAGCAGTACTTC
-	-	TRBV5-4	TRBJ2-6	CASSQGQYSGANVLTF	TGTGCCAGCAGCCAAGGACAATACTCTGGGGCCAACGTCCTGACTTTC
TRBD2	-	TRBV19	TRBJ2-2	CASRLAGANTGELFF	TGTGCCAGTCGACTAGCGGGGGCCAACACCGGGGAGCTGTTTTTT
TRBD1	-	TRBV6-6	TRBJ1-6	CASSSTGEASPLHF	TGTGCCAGCAGCTCCACAGGGGAGGCTTCACCCCTCCACTTT
-	-	TRBV6-5	TRBJ2-2	CASSYARDTGELFF	TGTGCCAGCAGTTATGCCCGGGACACCGGGGAGCTGTTTTTT
-	-	TRBV11-2	TRBJ2-1	CASSLRLESSYNEQFF	TGTGCCAGCAGCTTGCGGTTGGAGAGCTCCTACAATGAGCAGTTCTTC
-	-	TRBV5-1	TRBJ2-1	CASSLGSADNEQFF	TGCGCCAGCAGCTTGGGGAGTGCGGACAATGAGCAGTTCTTC
TRBD1	-	TRBV25-1	TRBJ2-7	CASAGTGYDEQYF	TGTGCCAGCGCCGGGACAGGGTACGACGAGCAGTACTTC
TRBD2	-	TRBV29-1	TRBJ2-1	CSVEGLAGSPEQFF	TGCAGCGTTGAAGGGCTAGCGGGATCACCTGAGCAGTTCTTC
-	few	TRBV9	TRBJ2-2	CASKPGQNTGELFF	TGTGCCAGCAAGCCGGGACAGAACACCGGGGAGCTGTTTTTT
-	-	TRBV25-1	TRBJ1-1	CASSDLGGKGNTEAFF	TGTGCCAGCAGTGATTTGGGGGGTAAGGGGAACACTGAAGCTTTCTTT
TRBD1	-	TRBV18	TRBJ2-7	CASSERTGSSYEQYF	TGTGCCAGCTCAGAAAGGACAGGATCTTCCTACGAGCAGTACTTC
TRBD1	-	TRBV7-8	TRBJ2-7	CASSLFRDSYEQYF	TGTGCCAGCAGCTTATTCCGGGACAGCTACGAGCAGTACTTC
-	-	TRBV9	TRBJ2-7	CASSGPRQDSYEQYF	TGTGCCAGCAGCGGCCCACGTCAGGATTCCTACGAGCAGTACTTC
TRBD2	few	TRBV11-2	TRBJ2-1	CASSFLAVSYNEQFF	TGTGCCAGCAGCTTCCTAGCGGTCTCCTACAATGAGCAGTTCTTC
-	few	TRBV10-3	TRBJ1-1	CAIKAGMNTEAFF	TGTGCCATCAAGGCAGGGATGAACACTGAAGCTTTCTTT
TRBD1	once	TRBV7-9	TRBJ1-6	CASSFDPGQGNSPLHF	TGTGCCAGCAGCTTTGACCCAGGACAGGGCAATTCACCCCTCCACTTT
-	once	TRBV2	TRBJ2-4	CASRTQGFPKNIQYF	TGTGCCAGCAGGACTCAGGGTTTTCCCAAAAACATTCAGTACTTC
-	few	TRBV30	TRBJ1-2	CAWTPRISYTF	TGTGCCTGGACCCCCAGGATTAGCTACACCTTC